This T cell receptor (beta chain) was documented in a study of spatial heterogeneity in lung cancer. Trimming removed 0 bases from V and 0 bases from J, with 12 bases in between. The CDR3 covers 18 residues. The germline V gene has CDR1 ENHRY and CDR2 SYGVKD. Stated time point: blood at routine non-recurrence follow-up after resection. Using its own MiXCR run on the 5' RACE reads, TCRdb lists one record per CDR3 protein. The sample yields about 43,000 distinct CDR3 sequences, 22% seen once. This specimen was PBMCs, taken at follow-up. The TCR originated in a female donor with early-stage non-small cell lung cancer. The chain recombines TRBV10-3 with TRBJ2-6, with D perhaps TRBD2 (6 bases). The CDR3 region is CAISESLAVSSGANVLTF. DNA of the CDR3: TGTGCCATCAGTGAGTCGTTAGCGGTGAGCTCTGGGGCCAACGTCCTGACTTTC.